These 10 T cell receptor beta chains were sequenced from one sample in a study of beta chain features in type 1 diabetes. The study's findings and limits: Type 1 diabetes patients had moderately but significantly shorter TCRB CDR3s in all four CD4+ subsets.

Antigens for these TCRs are unknown. The sequenced template was cDNA made from the entire isolated RNA. TCRdb's copy holds only in-frame clones and misses some; the assay was immunoSEQ multiplex PCR. Of a few hundred thousand clones listed, around 9.6% are singletons. The sample taken for sequencing was central memory CD4+ T cells from blood. These receptors were collected from a young man with type 1 diabetes.

This clone was picked up a small number of times. The chain carries TRBV6-1 and TRBJ2-4; 10 bases agree with TRBD2. The V segment lost 4 bases and the J segment 0 bases; nucleotides outside the gene matches: 9. The CDR3 consists of 18 residues. Germline CDR1 and CDR2: MNHNS and SASEGT. CDR3 amino acids: CASSAYSSGGLAKNIQYF. The CDR3 DNA follows: TGTGCCAGCAGTGCCTACTCTAGCGGGGGTCTAGCCAAAAACATTCAGTACTTC.

This clone was counted a few times. J is TRBJ2-1 and V is TRBV5-4; TRBD2 aligns across 9 bases. The V and J ends lost 1 base and 4 bases, in that order; junction bases with no gene match: 6. Germline V gene sequence: CDR1 SGHNT, CDR2 YYREEE (reference sequence). The CDR3 contains 16 residues. CDR3 sequence (DNA): TGTGCCAGCAGCTTGATAAAGACTAGCGGTTACAATGAGCAGTTCTTC. Protein: CASSLIKTSGYNEQFF.

The chain carries TRBV15 and TRBJ1-2; no definite D call. Germline CDR1 reads LNHNV; CDR2 reads YYDKDF (reference sequence). The CDR3 contains 15 residues. Between the trimmed V and J ends, which lost 3 bases and 8 bases, there was a span of 19 bases. The CDR3 sequence: CATSRASGSARGYTF. The CDR3 DNA reads as TGTGCCACCAGCAGGGCTAGTGGCTCAGCGAGGGGCTACACCTTC.

This clone came up a few times. The V gene is TRBV5-5, the J gene TRBJ1-5; 7 nucleotides agree with TRBD1. Germline-derived CDR1 and CDR2 are SGHKS and YYEKEE (reference sequence). CDR3 size: 15 residues. The V segment lost 4 bases and the J segment 3 bases; nucleotides outside the gene matches: 7. The CDR3, as DNA: TGTGCCAGCAGCCAAGACACAGGGGCCAATCAGCCCCAGCATTTT. Its protein product is CASSQDTGANQPQHF.

This clone has just a few counts. The CDR3 loop reads CASTGGNNYGYTF. The CDR3 nucleotides read TGTGCCAGCACAGGAGGAAATAACTATGGCTACACCTTC. The chain carries TRBV28 and TRBJ1-2; D unclear. V was trimmed by 7 bases and J by 1 base, leaving 10 bases between them. The germline CDR1 and CDR2 sequences are MDHEN and SYDVKM. The CDR3 is made up of 13 amino acids.

This clone was recorded many times. The sample carries other DNA sequences with the same CDR3. The chain employs TRBV15 and TRBJ1-4; no clear D. CDR3 length: 14 residues. Trimming cost V 0 bases and J 7 bases, with 9 bases left between them. The V gene's germline CDR1 is LNHNV and CDR2 YYDKDF (reference sequence). The chain's CDR3 is CATSRDRVAEKLFF. In DNA form, the CDR3 reads TGTGCCACCAGCAGAGATCGGGTGGCTGAAAAACTGTTTTTT.

This clone was counted between two and nine times. The CDR3 DNA is TGTGCCAGCAGTTTAGAGCGGCAGTTCTTC. It is translated as CASSLERQFF. The chain is built from TRBV28 and TRBJ2-1; D is ambiguous. V was trimmed by 2 bases and J by 12 bases, leaving 5 bases between them. The CDR3 contains 10 residues. Germline V gene lookup returns CDR1 MDHEN and CDR2 SYDVKM.

The J gene is TRBJ2-7, the V gene TRBV11-2, with 9 bases identical to TRBD1. The trim removed 4 bases at V and 7 bases at J, leaving 5 bases unmatched. Per the germline V gene, CDR1 is SGHAT and CDR2 is FQNNGV. This CDR3 comprises 13 residues. The CDR3 DNA follows: TGTGCCAGCAGCTCTGGACAGGGGACGGAGCAGTACTTC. Translated, it gives CASSSGQGTEQYF.

This clone has ten or more counts. CDR3 bases: TGCGCCAGCAGCTTGGAACAGGGGGCAGGAGAGCAGTTCTTC. It codes for CASSLEQGAGEQFF. The genes are TRBV5-1 and TRBJ2-1; 9 bases line up with TRBD1. Germline CDR1 is SGHRS and CDR2 is YFSETQ. With 0 bases clipped from V and 10 bases from J, the junction kept 5 bases outside the gene matches. The CDR3 extends over 14 amino acids.

The table lists this clone with many counts. The chain recombines TRBV28 with TRBJ1-4, with D unresolved. Trimming removed 4 bases at V and 4 bases at J, with 4 bases between. The CDR3 has 12 residues. Germline values: CDR1 MDHEN, CDR2 SYDVKM. The CDR3 region is CASSWGNEKLFF. The DNA of the CDR3 is TGTGCCAGCAGTTGGGGTAATGAAAAACTGTTTTTT.